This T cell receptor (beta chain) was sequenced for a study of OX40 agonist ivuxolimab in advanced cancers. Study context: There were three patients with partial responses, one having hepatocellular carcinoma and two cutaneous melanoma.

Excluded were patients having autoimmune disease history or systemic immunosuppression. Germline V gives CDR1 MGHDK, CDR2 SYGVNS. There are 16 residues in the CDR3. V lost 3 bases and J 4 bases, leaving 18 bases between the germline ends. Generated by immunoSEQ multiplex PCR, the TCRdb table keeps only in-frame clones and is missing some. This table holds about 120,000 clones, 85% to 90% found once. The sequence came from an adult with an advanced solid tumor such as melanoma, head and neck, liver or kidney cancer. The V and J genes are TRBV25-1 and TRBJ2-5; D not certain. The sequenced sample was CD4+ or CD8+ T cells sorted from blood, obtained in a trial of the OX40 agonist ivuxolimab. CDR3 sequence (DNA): TGTGCCAGCAGTGACCGGGTTGGGCCGAGGCGAGAGACCCAGTACTTC. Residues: CASSDRVGPRRETQYF.